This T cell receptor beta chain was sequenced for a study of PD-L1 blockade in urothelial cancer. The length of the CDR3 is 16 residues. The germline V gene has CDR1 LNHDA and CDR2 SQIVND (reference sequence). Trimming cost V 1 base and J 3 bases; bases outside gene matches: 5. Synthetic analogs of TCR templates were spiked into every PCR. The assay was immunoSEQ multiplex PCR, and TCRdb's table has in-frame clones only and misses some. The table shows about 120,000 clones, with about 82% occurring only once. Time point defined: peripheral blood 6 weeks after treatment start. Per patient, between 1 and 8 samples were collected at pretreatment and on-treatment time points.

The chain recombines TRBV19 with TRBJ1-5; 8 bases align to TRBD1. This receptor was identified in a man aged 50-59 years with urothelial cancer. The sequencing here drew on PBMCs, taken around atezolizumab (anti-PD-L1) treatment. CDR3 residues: CASSIGTGLSNQPQHF. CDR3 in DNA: TGTGCCAGTAGTATAGGGACAGGGCTTTCCAATCAGCCCCAGCATTTT.